The source of this TCR beta chain is a study of blood T cell repertoires in COVID-19. The data were produced by immunoSEQ multiplex PCR, yet TCRdb's version contains in-frame clones alone and is incomplete. Of fewer than 300,000 clones listed, 85% to 90% were seen once; the top ten hold roughly 10%. CDR3 size: 16 residues. In germline, CDR1 is MDHEN, CDR2 SYDVKM. V lost 6 bases and J lost 2, with 17 bases in between. The sample comprised PBMCs or T cells enriched from blood (not recorded which). The chain has TRBV28 and TRBJ1-5; perhaps TRBD1 as D (5 bases). The clonotype comes from a man in his forties or fifties who had recovered from COVID-19. The CDR3 region is CASSYVGGQGNQPQHF. In DNA, the CDR3 is TGTGCCAGCAGCTATGTGGGGGGTCAGGGCAATCAGCCCCAGCATTTT.